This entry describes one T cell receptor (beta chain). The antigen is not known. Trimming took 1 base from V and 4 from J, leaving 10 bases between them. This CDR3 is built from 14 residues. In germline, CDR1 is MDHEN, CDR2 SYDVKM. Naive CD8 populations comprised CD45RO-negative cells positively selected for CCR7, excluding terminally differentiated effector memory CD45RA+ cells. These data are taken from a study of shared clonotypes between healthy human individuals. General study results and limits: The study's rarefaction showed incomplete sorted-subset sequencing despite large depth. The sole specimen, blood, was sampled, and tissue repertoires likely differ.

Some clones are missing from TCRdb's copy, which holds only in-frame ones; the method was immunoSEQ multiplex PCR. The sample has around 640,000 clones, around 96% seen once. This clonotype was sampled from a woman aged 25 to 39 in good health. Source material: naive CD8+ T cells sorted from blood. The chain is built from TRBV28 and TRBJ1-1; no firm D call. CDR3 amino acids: CASSLSALGTEAFF. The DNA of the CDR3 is TGTGCCAGCAGTTTATCGGCGCTTGGCACTGAAGCTTTCTTT. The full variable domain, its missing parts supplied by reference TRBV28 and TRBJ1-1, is DVKVTQSSRYLVKRTGEKVFLECVQDMDHENMFWYRQDPGLGLRLIYFSYDVKMKEKGDIPEGYSVSREKKERFSLILESASTNQTSMYLCASSLSALGTEAFFGQGTRLTVV.